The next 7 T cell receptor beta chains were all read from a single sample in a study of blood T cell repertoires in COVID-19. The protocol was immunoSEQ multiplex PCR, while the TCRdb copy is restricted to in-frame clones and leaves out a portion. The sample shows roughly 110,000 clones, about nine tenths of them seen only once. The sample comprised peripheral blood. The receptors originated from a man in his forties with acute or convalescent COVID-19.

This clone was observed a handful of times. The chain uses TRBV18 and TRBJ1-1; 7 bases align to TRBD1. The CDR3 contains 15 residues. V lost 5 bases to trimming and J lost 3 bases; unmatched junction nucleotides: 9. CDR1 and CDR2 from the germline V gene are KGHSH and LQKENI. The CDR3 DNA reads TGTGCCAGCTCATTGATTGGAACAGGGGACACTGAAGCTTTCTTT. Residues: CASSLIGTGDTEAFF.

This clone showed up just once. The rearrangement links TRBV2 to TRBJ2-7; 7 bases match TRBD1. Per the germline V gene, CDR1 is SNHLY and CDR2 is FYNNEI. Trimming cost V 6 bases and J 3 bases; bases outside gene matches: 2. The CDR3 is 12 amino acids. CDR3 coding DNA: TGTGCCAGCAGCGGGACAGTCTACGAGCAGTACTTC. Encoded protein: CASSGTVYEQYF. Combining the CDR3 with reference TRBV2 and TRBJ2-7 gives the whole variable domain EPEVTQTPSHQVTQMGQEVILRCVPISNHLYFYWYRQILGQKVEFLVSFYNNEISEKSEIFDDQFSVERPDGSNFTLKIRSTKLEDSAMYFCASSGTVYEQYFGPGTRLTVT.

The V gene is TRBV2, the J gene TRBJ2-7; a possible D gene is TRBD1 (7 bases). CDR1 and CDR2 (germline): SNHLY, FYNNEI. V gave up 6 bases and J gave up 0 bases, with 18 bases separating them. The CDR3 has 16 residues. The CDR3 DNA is TGTGCCAGCAGGGAGGGACAGCCTAATTTCTCCTACGAGCAGTACTTC. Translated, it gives CASREGQPNFSYEQYF.

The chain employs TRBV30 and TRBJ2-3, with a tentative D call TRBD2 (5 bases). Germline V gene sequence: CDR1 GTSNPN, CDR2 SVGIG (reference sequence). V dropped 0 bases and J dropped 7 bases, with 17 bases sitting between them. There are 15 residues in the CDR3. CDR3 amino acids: CAWSVRGPPPNTQYF. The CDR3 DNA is TGTGCCTGGAGTGTACGAGGGCCCCCCCCAAATACGCAGTATTTT.

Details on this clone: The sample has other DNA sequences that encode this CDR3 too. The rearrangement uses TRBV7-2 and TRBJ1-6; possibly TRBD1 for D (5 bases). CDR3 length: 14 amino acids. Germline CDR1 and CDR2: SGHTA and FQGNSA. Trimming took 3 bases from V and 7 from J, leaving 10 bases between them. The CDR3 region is CASSLQGGNSPLHF. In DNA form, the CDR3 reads TGTGCCAGCAGCTTGCAGGGTGGCAATTCACCCCTCCACTTT.

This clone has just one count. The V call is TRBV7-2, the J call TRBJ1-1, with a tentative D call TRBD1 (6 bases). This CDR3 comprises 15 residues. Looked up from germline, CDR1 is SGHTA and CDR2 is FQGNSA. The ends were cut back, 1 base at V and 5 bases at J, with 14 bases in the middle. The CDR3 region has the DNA TGTGCCAGCAGCTTAGAGGTGACAGGCCTGACTGAAGCTTTCTTT. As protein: CASSLEVTGLTEAFF.

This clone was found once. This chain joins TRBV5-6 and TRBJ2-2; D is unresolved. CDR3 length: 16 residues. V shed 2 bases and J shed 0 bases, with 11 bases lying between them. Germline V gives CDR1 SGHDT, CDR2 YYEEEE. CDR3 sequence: CASSFYKTPNTGELFF. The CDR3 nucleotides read TGTGCCAGCAGCTTTTACAAGACTCCGAACACCGGGGAGCTGTTTTTT.